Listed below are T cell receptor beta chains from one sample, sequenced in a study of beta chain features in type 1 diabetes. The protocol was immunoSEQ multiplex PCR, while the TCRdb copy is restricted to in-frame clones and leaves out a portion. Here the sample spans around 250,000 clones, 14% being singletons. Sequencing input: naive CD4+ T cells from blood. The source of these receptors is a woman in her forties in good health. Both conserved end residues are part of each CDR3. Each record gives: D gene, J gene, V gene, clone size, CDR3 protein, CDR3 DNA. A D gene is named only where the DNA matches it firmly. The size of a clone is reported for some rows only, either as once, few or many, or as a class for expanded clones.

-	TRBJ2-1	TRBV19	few	CASSRTGNEQFF	TGTGCCAGTAGTAGAACAGGCAACGAGCAGTTCTTC
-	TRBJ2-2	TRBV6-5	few	CASRRDRTLTGELFF	TGTGCCAGCAGACGAGACAGGACACTCACCGGGGAGCTGTTTTTT
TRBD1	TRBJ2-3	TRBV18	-	CASSPPGAGGDPRDTQYF	TGTGCCAGCTCACCACCGGGGGCAGGGGGCGACCCCAGAGATACGCAGTATTTT
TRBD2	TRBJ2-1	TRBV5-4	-	CASSRKTSGQFNEQFF	TGTGCCAGCAGCCGAAAGACTAGCGGACAGTTCAATGAGCAGTTCTTC
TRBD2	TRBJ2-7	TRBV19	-	CASTVERGSYYEQYF	TGTGCCAGTACCGTGGAGCGGGGGAGCTACTACGAGCAGTACTTC
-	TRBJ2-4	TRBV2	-	CASKQEYLIAKNIQYF	TGTGCCAGCAAGCAGGAATACTTAATAGCCAAAAACATTCAGTACTTC
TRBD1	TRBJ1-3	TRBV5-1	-	CASSVDRAENTIYF	TGCGCCAGCAGCGTAGACAGGGCCGAGAACACCATATATTTT
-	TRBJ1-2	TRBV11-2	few	CASSLVPRGNHGYTF	TGTGCCAGCAGCTTAGTACCCAGAGGGAACCATGGCTACACCTTC
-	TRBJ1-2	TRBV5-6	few	CASSLGGPNYGYTF	TGTGCCAGCAGCTTGGGCGGCCCTAACTATGGCTACACCTTC
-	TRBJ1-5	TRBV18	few	CASSPDRNQPQHF	TGTGCCAGCTCACCAGACAGGAATCAGCCCCAGCATTTT
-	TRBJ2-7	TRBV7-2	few	CASSSHRVGEQYF	TGTGCCAGCAGCTCGCACAGGGTCGGCGAGCAGTACTTC
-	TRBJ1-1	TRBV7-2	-	CASSLARVRTEAFF	TGTGCCAGCAGCTTAGCGCGGGTGAGGACTGAAGCTTTCTTT